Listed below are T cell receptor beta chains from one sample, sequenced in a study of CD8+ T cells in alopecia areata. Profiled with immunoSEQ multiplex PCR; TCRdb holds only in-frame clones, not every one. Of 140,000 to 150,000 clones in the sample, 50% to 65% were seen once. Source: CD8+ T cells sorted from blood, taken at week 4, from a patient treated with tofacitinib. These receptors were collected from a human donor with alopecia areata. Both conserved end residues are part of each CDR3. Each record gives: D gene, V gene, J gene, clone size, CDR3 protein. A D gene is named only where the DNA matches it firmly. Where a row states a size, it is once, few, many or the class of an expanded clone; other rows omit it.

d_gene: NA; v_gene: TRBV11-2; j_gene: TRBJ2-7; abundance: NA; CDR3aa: CASSLKGYEQYF
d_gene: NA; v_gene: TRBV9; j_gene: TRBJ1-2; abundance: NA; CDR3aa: CASSGETGGLYGYTF
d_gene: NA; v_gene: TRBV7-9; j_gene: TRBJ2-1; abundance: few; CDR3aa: CASSSRGRGQYNEQFF
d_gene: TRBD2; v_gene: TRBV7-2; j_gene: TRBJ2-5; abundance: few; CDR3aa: CASTSGGDPTYF
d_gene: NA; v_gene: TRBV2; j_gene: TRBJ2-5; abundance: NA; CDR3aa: CASTGKLFDETQYF
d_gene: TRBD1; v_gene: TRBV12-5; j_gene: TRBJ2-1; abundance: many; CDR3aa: CASARPKGAPGDEQFF
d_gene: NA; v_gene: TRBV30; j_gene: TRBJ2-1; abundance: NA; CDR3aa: CAWEVGNNEQFF
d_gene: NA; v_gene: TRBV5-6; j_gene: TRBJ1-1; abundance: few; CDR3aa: CASSPGRLEAFF
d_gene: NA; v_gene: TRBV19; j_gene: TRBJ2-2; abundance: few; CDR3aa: CASSLEQGPGELFF
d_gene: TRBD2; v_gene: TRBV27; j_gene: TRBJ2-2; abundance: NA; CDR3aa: CASSNRGANTGELFF
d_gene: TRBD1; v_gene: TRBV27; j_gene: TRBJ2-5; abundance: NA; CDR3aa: CASSSRGLGETQYF
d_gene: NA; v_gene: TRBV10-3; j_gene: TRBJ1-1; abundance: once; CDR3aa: CAISPVNTEAFF
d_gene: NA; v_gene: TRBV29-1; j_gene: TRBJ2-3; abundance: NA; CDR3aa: CSVEEQGWGTDTQYF
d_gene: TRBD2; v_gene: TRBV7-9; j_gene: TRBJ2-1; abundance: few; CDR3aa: CASSFQGIAGRYNEQFF
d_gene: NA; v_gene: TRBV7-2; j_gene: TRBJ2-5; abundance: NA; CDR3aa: CASSPEPGLRDQETQYF
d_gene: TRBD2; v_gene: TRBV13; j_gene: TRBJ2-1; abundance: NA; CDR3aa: CASSLSSGGNEQFF
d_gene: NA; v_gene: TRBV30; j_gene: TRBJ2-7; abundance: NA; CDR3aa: CAWSGGGEQYF
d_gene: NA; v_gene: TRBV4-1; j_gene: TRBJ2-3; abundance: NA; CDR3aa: CASSQPSGGGNTQYF
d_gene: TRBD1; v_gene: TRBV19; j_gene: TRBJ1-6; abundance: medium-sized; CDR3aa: CASLEGAASPLHF
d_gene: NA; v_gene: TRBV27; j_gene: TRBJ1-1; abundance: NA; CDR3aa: CASSSRDYTEAFF
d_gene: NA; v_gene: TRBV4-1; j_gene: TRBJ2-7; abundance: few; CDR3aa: CASSQAGGGEQYF
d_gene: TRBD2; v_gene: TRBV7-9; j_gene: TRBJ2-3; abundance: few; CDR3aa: CASSIAPAGLSTDTQYF
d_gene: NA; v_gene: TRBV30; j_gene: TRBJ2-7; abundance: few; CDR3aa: CAWDPGHHYEQYF
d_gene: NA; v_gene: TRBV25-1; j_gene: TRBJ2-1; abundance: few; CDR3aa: CASRDPGPSHEQFF
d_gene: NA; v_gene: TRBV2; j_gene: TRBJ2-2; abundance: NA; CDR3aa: CASKGGNAGELFF
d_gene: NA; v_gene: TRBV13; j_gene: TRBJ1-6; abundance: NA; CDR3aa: CASSSASTPLHF
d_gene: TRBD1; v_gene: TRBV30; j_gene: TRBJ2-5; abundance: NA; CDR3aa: CAWGRAGGIQETQYF
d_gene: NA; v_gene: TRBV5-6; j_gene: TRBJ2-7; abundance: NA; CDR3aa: CASTIQGYEQYF
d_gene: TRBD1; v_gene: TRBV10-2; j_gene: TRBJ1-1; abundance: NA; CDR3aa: CASSEINRGTEAFF
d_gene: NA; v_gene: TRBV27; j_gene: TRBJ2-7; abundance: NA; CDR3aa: CASSPRRSVYEQYF
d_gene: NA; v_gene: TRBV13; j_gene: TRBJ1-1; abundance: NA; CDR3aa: CASSLGAGMNTEAFF
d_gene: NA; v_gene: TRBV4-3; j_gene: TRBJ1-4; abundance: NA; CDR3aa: CASSQGDEKLFF
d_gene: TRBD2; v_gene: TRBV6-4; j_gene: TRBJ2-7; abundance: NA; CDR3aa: CASSYGASGSYEQYF
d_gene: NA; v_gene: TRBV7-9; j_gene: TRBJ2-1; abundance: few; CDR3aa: CAPSPPLPKNNEQFF
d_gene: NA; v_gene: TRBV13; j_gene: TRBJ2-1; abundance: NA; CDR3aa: CASSLVHNEQFF
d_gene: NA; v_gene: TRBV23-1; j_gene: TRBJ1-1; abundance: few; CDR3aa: CASGCGGVGTEAFF
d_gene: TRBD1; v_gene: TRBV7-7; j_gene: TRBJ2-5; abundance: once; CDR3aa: CASSSDREETQYF
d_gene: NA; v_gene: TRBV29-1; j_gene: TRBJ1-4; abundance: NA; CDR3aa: CSVVLVATNEKLFF
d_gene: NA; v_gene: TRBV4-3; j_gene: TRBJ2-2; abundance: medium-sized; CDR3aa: CASSQDGANTGELFF
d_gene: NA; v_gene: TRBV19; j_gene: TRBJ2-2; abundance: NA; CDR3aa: CASSMATGELFF
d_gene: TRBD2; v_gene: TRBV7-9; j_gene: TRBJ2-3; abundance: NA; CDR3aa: CASSQRLAGLTDTQYF
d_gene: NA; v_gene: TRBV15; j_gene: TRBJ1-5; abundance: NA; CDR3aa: CATSRVPRAEQPQHF